Presented here are 18 T cell receptor beta chains from one specimen sequenced in a study of blood T cells in healthy people across ages. The second PCR ran about 6 to 12 cycles with a sample-barcoded 5' primer and J-beta primers. TCRdb re-called the 5' RACE reads through MiXCR, storing one row per CDR3 protein. The sample lists 600,000 to 800,000 distinct CDR3 sequences, around 21% occurring once. The sample taken for sequencing was blood. These receptor sequences come from a man aged 70 or older in good health.

For this clonotype: An end of the junction differs from the germline gene, which may be a read error. The chain carries TRBV4-1 and TRBJ1-2; 7 bases line up with TRBD1. The CDR3 loop spans 16 amino acids. Germline V gene sequence: CDR1 MGHRA, CDR2 YSYEKL. The CDR3 spells CASSQDRDSSYYDYTF. In DNA, the CDR3 is TGCGCCAGCAGCCAAGACCGGGACAGTTCATACTATGACTACACCTTC.

This clonotype was recorded many times. The rearrangement links TRBV10-3 to TRBJ2-5; the D is unclear. Per germline, CDR1 ENHRY and CDR2 SYGVKD. This CDR3 is 13 amino acids long. With 4 bases removed from V and 0 bases from J, the gap between germline ends came to 6 bases. The CDR3 nucleotides read TGTGCCATCAGTGGAACTGACCAAGAGACCCAGTACTTC. Its protein is CAISGTDQETQYF.

This clonotype was observed a few times. The chain links TRBV29-1 to TRBJ2-1, with 14 bases matching TRBD2. Germline-derived CDR1 and CDR2 are SQVTM and ANQGSEA. This CDR3 is 17 amino acids long. Trimming at V came to 0 bases and at J to 8 bases, leaving 9 bases not matched to a gene. CDR3 sequence (DNA): TGCAGCGTTGAAGACCAGGGGACTAGCGGGAGTCGGGATGAGCAGTTCTTC. Translation: CSVEDQGTSGSRDEQFF.

As concerns this clonotype: A read error may account for a junction end that differs from germline. The CDR3 sequence: CSARVGAGYAF. The CDR3 DNA reads as TGCAGTGCTAGAGTAGGGGCCGGCTACGCCTTC. This chain joins TRBV20-1 and TRBJ1-2, with a tentative D call TRBD1 (5 bases). There are 11 residues in the CDR3. Germline CDR1 DFQATT, CDR2 SNEGSKA (reference sequence).

V usage is TRBV3-1 and J usage is TRBJ2-1; D is unclear. The CDR3 loop spans 12 amino acids. The V end lost 1 base, the J end lost 9 bases, and 7 bases lay between the germline ends. Germline V gene data show CDR1 as LGHDT and CDR2 as YNNKEL (reference sequence). The CDR3 sequence is CASSQVKAEQFF. CDR3 nucleotide sequence: TGTGCCAGCAGCCAAGTAAAAGCTGAGCAGTTCTTC.

This chain uses TRBV5-1 with TRBJ1-4, with 11 bases fitting TRBD1. This CDR3 comprises 16 residues. Germline CDR1 reads SGHRS; CDR2 reads YFSETQ. V shed 4 bases, J shed 7 bases, and the junction held 9 bases outside the gene matches. In DNA, the CDR3 is TGCGCCAGCAGCACTCAAGGACAGGGGGCGGGTGAAAAACTGTTTTTT. Amino acids: CASSTQGQGAGEKLFF.

The chain joins TRBV11-2 to TRBJ2-7; D is undetermined. There are 14 residues in the CDR3. Germline V gene sequence: CDR1 SGHAT, CDR2 FQNNGV. Deletions cut 4 bases from V and 4 bases from J, with 14 bases between. CDR3 amino acids: CASSSSRNWYEQYF. The CDR3 region has the DNA TGTGCCAGCAGCTCCTCGCGAAACTGGTACGAGCAGTACTTC. The whole variable domain, remainder taken from reference TRBV11-2 and TRBJ2-7, is EAGVAQSPRYKIIEKRQSVAFWCNPISGHATLYWYQQILGQGPKLLIQFQNNGVVDDSQLPKDRFSAERLKGVDSTLKIQPAKLEDSAVYLCASSSSRNWYEQYFGPGTRLTVT.

This clonotype appeared many times. The J gene is TRBJ2-7, the V gene TRBV20-1; 8 bases map to TRBD1. The CDR3 runs to 14 residues. The germline gives CDR1 DFQATT, CDR2 SNEGSKA (reference sequence). The junction had 3 bases not matched to a gene; V was cut back by 1 base and J by 1 base. CDR3 nucleotide sequence: TGCAGTGCTAGAGCCGGGACAGGTTCCTACGAGCAGTACTTC. Its translation: CSARAGTGSYEQYF.

This clonotype was recorded a few times. This chain links TRBV7-2 with TRBJ2-7; 7 nucleotides agree with TRBD1. The germline gives CDR1 SGHTA, CDR2 FQGNSA. V shed 3 bases and J 4 bases; nucleotides not matched to a gene: 9. The CDR3 is 15 amino acids. The CDR3 reads CASSLPYRGWYEQYF. The CDR3 coding sequence is TGTGCCAGCAGCTTGCCTTACAGGGGATGGTACGAGCAGTACTTC.

The CDR3, as DNA: TGTGCCAGCAGTCCAGCGGGAGGCTTCCACGAGCAGTACTTC. This translates into CASSPAGGFHEQYF. The V call is TRBV7-9, the J call TRBJ2-7; 9 bases are shared with TRBD2. This CDR3 is 14 amino acids long. CDR1 is SEHNR, CDR2 FQNEAQ, per germline (reference sequence). Trimming cost V 6 bases and J 5 bases; bases outside gene matches: 8.

In this sample, this clonotype turned up a few times. V usage is TRBV13 and J usage is TRBJ2-5, with 10 bases fitting TRBD1. This CDR3 has 17 residues. V trimming: 4 bases; J trimming: 11 bases; junction bases outside the gene matches: 19. Germline V gives CDR1 PRHDT, CDR2 FYEKMQ (reference sequence). Here the CDR3 reads CASSSQLTGGYYSGQYF. For the CDR3, the DNA is TGTGCCAGCAGCTCCCAACTGACAGGGGGCTACTATTCGGGGCAGTACTTC.

V usage is TRBV3-1 and J usage is TRBJ2-1; the match to TRBD1 covers 10 bases. This CDR3 region has 17 residues. The trim removed 4 bases at V and 4 bases at J, leaving 10 bases unmatched. The germline V gene encodes CDR1 LGHDT and CDR2 YNNKEL (reference sequence). The CDR3 region is CASSLLSGTGEYNEQFF. The CDR3 region has the DNA TGTGCCAGCAGCCTTCTGTCCGGGACAGGGGAATACAATGAGCAGTTCTTC.

At least ten counts were recorded for this clonotype. The chain joins TRBV21-1 to TRBJ2-5; TRBD2, the D gene given by the table, was not confirmed from the DNA. TRBV21-1 is annotated as a pseudogene. This CDR3 has 13 amino acids. CDR3 coding DNA: TGTGCCAGCAAACTACGGGCCAAAGAGACCCAGTACTTC. It yields the protein CASKLRAKETQYF.

This clonotype has just a few counts. The chain uses TRBV7-8 and TRBJ1-3; D not certain. Looked up from germline, CDR1 is SGHVS and CDR2 is FQNEAQ. The V end was cut by 5 bases, the J end by 3 bases, with 8 bases between. This CDR3 is 13 amino acids long. CDR3 nucleotide sequence: TGTGCCAGCAGCCCGAGCCTTGGAAACACCATATATTTT. Protein: CASSPSLGNTIYF.

This clonotype came up a few times. The chain has TRBV20-1 and TRBJ2-7; D gene unclear. Germline V lookup: CDR1 DFQATT, CDR2 SNEGSKA (reference sequence). The CDR3 is 12 amino acids. With 3 bases removed from V and 3 bases from J, the gap between germline ends came to 9 bases. The CDR3 sequence: CSASPRDYEQYF. CDR3 nucleotide sequence: TGCAGTGCTAGTCCTAGAGACTACGAGCAGTACTTC.

The genes are TRBV5-1 and TRBJ2-1, with 9 bases matching TRBD2. Germline CDR1 and CDR2: SGHRS and YFSETQ. CDR3 length: 14 amino acids. V was pared by 4 bases and J by 6 bases, with 5 bases of the junction left unmatched. The CDR3 DNA follows: TGCGCCAGCAGCGGGGTAGCGGGAGCCAATGAGCAGTTCTTC. Its protein product is CASSGVAGANEQFF.

There are a few counts of this clonotype. This chain connects TRBV21-1 to TRBJ2-1; the table's D call, TRBD2, has no DNA check behind it. TRBV21-1 is shown as a pseudogene. This CDR3 contains 18 residues. CDR3 DNA: TGTGCCAGCAGCAAAGTCCCCGGGACTAGCGGGATTCACAATGAGCAGTTCTTC. Protein: CASSKVPGTSGIHNEQFF.

This clonotype showed up just a few times. CDR3 sequence: CATYPGNTGELFF. CDR3 nucleotide sequence: TGTGCCACGTACCCGGGAAACACCGGGGAGCTGTTTTTT. The chain couples TRBV28 to TRBJ2-2; TRBD2 is a possible D gene (5 bases). Germline V gene lookup returns CDR1 MDHEN and CDR2 SYDVKM. The germline V and J ends were trimmed by 10 bases and 2 bases, with 11 bases remaining between them. This CDR3 has 13 amino acids.